These T cell receptor beta chains were read from a single sample in a study of neurological immune-mediated disorders. Via MiXCR, TCRdb re-called the 5' RACE reads, giving one row per CDR3 protein. This sample yields roughly 30,000 distinct CDR3 sequences, of which approximately 4.4% are seen a single time; 20% to 25% belongs to the top ten. The sequencing input was PBMCs. The origin of the receptors is a man younger than 35 in good health. CDR3s include the opening cysteine and the closing phenylalanine or tryptophan. A D gene is named only where the DNA matches it firmly. Clone size appears in some rows only: once, few, many, or a class for an expanded clone.

v_gene	d_gene	j_gene	abundance	len	CDR3aa	CDR3nt
TRBV20-1	TRBD2	TRBJ2-1	many	16	CSARLAGGLSYNEQFF	TGCAGTGCTAGACTAGCGGGGGGGCTGTCCTACAATGAGCAGTTCTTC
TRBV7-2	-	TRBJ2-7	many	11	CASSSLYEQYF	TGTGCCAGCAGCTCGCTCTACGAGCAGTACTTC
TRBV29-1	TRBD1	TRBJ1-2	many	12	CSVDQGDYGYTF	TGCAGCGTTGACCAGGGGGACTATGGCTACACCTTC
TRBV5-1	-	TRBJ1-2	many	14	CASSLEAGSYGYTF	TGCGCCAGCAGCTTGGAGGCGGGGTCCTATGGCTACACCTTC
TRBV6-5	TRBD1	TRBJ1-1	many	16	CASRLYTGAGNTEAFF	TGTGCCAGCAGGCTATACACAGGGGCCGGGAACACTGAAGCTTTCTTT
TRBV4-1	-	TRBJ2-1	many	12	CASSQVGDEQFF	TGCGCCAGCAGCCAAGTCGGGGATGAGCAGTTCTTC
TRBV5-4	TRBD1	TRBJ2-3	many	15	CASSSGTGRVDTQYF	TGTGCCAGCAGCTCGGGGACAGGGAGGGTAGATACGCAGTATTTT
TRBV5-1	-	TRBJ1-2	many	15	CASRRTALNNYGYTF	TGCGCCAGCAGACGGACAGCCCTAAATAACTATGGCTACACCTTC
TRBV19	TRBD1	TRBJ1-1	many	14	CASSITTGGTEAFF	TGTGCCAGTAGTATTACAACAGGGGGCACTGAAGCTTTCTTT
TRBV3-1	-	TRBJ1-1	many	16	CASSQFSGQSNTEAFF	TGTGCCAGCAGCCAATTTAGCGGACAGTCGAACACTGAAGCTTTCTTT
TRBV4-2	-	TRBJ2-7	many	14	CASSPGEFLDEQYF	TGTGCCAGCAGCCCAGGGGAGTTTTTGGACGAGCAGTACTTC
TRBV20-1	-	TRBJ1-1	many	14	CSAITVGGRVEAFF	TGCAGTGCTATTACTGTGGGGGGAAGGGTTGAAGCTTTCTTT
TRBV7-7	-	TRBJ2-3	medium-sized	13	CASSATGTDTQYF	TGTGCTAGCAGCGCGACTGGTACAGATACGCAGTATTTT
TRBV4-2	TRBD2	TRBJ2-5	-	14	CASSLRTSVETQYF	TGTGCCAGCAGCCTAAGGACTAGCGTAGAGACCCAGTACTTC
TRBV6-2/TRBV6-3	-	TRBJ2-5	many	13	CASSYSKGETQYF	TGTGCCAGCAGTTACTCGAAAGGAGAGACCCAGTACTTC
TRBV9	-	TRBJ2-1	few	15	CASSPQLAGTNEQFF	TGTGCCAGCAGCCCCCAACTAGCCGGCACTAATGAGCAGTTCTTC
TRBV5-1	-	TRBJ2-7	many	11	CASSTTYEQYF	TGCGCCAGCAGCACGACCTACGAGCAGTACTTC
TRBV4-1	TRBD1	TRBJ1-1	many	16	CASSQDQKGGSAEAFF	TGCGCCAGCAGCCAAGACCAGAAAGGGGGCAGTGCTGAAGCTTTCTTT
TRBV10-3	-	TRBJ2-1	many	16	CAISDPRGPSYNEQFF	TGTGCCATCAGTGACCCCCGGGGGCCCTCCTACAATGAGCAGTTCTTC
TRBV7-8	TRBD1	TRBJ2-7	many	15	CASSSAGTGSYEQYF	TGTGCCAGCAGCTCGGCCGGGACAGGGTCCTACGAGCAGTACTTC
TRBV10-3	TRBD1	TRBJ2-7	many	13	CAISAGQGGEQYF	TGTGCCATCAGCGCCGGACAGGGGGGGGAGCAGTACTTC
TRBV20-1	TRBD2	TRBJ2-3	many	16	CSARRGSGGATDTQYF	TGCAGTGCCAGAAGGGGGAGCGGGGGGGCGACAGATACGCAGTATTTT
TRBV20-1	-	TRBJ1-2	many	15	CSARDPFSASYGYTF	TGCAGTGCTAGAGACCCCTTTTCAGCCTCCTATGGCTACACCTTC
TRBV20-1	-	TRBJ2-5	many	15	CSARPPRDSGETQYF	TGCAGTGCTAGACCCCCCCGGGACTCAGGGGAGACCCAGTACTTC
TRBV6-1	TRBD2	TRBJ2-7	many	15	CASSDRTSGSYEQYF	TGTGCCAGCAGTGATCGGACTAGCGGCTCCTACGAGCAGTACTTC
TRBV28	-	TRBJ2-2	-	14	CTSSLFLDTGELFF	TGTACCAGCAGTTTATTCCTCGACACCGGGGAGCTGTTTTTT
TRBV5-1	TRBD1	TRBJ2-3	many	16	CASSNRDSVFKDTQYF	TGCGCCAGCAGCAATCGGGACAGCGTGTTCAAAGATACGCAGTATTTT
TRBV20-1	-	TRBJ2-7	many	15	CSARVLAGRSYEQYF	TGCAGTGCTAGAGTCCTGGCAGGGCGCTCCTACGAGCAGTACTTC
TRBV7-3	-	TRBJ2-5	many	13	CASSIDLGETQYF	TGTGCCAGCAGCATAGACCTTGGAGAGACCCAGTACTTC
TRBV20-1	TRBD1	TRBJ1-5	many	16	CSAGKSTGGWRQPQHF	TGCAGTGCTGGGAAAAGTACAGGGGGCTGGCGTCAGCCCCAGCATTTT
TRBV12-3/TRBV12-4	TRBD1	TRBJ1-1	many	14	CASTRGGAGTEAFF	TGTGCCAGCACAAGAGGGGGCGCCGGCACTGAAGCTTTCTTT
TRBV20-1	TRBD1	TRBJ1-2	many	18	CSARDPGTGGWTNYGYTF	TGCAGTGCTAGAGATCCCGGGACAGGGGGTTGGACTAACTATGGCTACACCTTC
TRBV4-1	TRBD1	TRBJ1-1	many	14	CASSQGQGATEAFF	TGCGCCAGCAGCCAAGGGCAGGGGGCCACTGAAGCTTTCTTT
TRBV20-1	-	TRBJ2-5	many	15	CSARGRQGWEKTQYF	TGCAGTGCTAGGGGCCGCCAGGGCTGGGAAAAGACCCAGTACTTC